These T cell receptor beta chains were read from a single sample in a study of spatial heterogeneity in lung cancer. TCRdb re-called the 5' RACE reads through MiXCR, storing one row per CDR3 protein. Of around 8,000 distinct CDR3 sequences in the sample, approximately 8% are singletons; the top ten hold roughly 4.3%. The sequences come from lung tumor tissue, collected at surgery. These receptor sequences come from a male donor with early-stage non-small cell lung cancer. The CDR3 runs from the conserved cysteine through the conserved F or W. The D gene is left open where the match is weak. Where a row states a size, it is once, few, many or the class of an expanded clone; other rows omit it.

CDR3 length	clone size	D gene	V gene	J gene	CDR3 DNA	CDR3 protein
16	NA	NA	TRBV4-3	TRBJ2-2	TGCGCCAGCAGCCAAGAGGTTCAGTACTACACCGGGGAGCTGTTTTTT	CASSQEVQYYTGELFF
16	medium-sized	NA	TRBV3-1	TRBJ1-4	TGTGCCAGCAGCCAGCGTGTGGCAGGGCGAGCTGAAAAACTGTTTTTT	CASSQRVAGRAEKLFF
14	medium-sized	NA	TRBV7-9	TRBJ2-3	TGTGCCAGCAGCCCGGGACTTGCCACAGATACGCAGTATTTT	CASSPGLATDTQYF
16	many	NA	TRBV28	TRBJ2-7	TGTGCCAGCAGTTCCCCGGGGCGTTATAGCACCTACGAGCAGTACTTC	CASSSPGRYSTYEQYF
12	NA	NA	TRBV6-1	TRBJ2-1	TGTGCCACCAGCCGGGAAGTTGGTGAGCAGTTCTTC	CATSREVGEQFF
17	many	NA	TRBV27	TRBJ2-6	TGTGCCAGCAGTTCCCGTCGGGGGTACTCTGGGGCCAACGTCCTGACTTTC	CASSSRRGYSGANVLTF
16	medium-sized	TRBD1	TRBV5-1	TRBJ1-4	TGCGCCAGCAGCCCCAGCGGACAGGGCTTAGGTGAAAAACTGTTTTTT	CASSPSGQGLGEKLFF
15	medium-sized	NA	TRBV6-5	TRBJ1-3	TGTGCCAGCAGTTTGGGAGGGGTCTCTGGAAACACCATATATTTT	CASSLGGVSGNTIYF
16	many	TRBD1	TRBV11-2	TRBJ1-5	TGTGCCAGCAGCGGAGGACAGGGGACCTTCAATCAGCCCCAGCATTTT	CASSGGQGTFNQPQHF
11	medium-sized	NA	TRBV5-1	TRBJ1-2	TGCGCCAGCAGCTTGGCGACACGCTACACCTTC	CASSLATRYTF
12	once	TRBD1	TRBV27	TRBJ2-7	TGTGCCAGCATCGGACAGGGGGACGAGCAGTACTTC	CASIGQGDEQYF
16	many	NA	TRBV11-3	TRBJ2-1	TGTGCCAGCAGCTTAGAAACGGGCGGGCGAGACAATGAGCAGTTCTTC	CASSLETGGRDNEQFF
11	medium-sized	NA	TRBV28	TRBJ2-5	TGTGCCACCCTCCTTGCCCCGACCCAGTACTTC	CATLLAPTQYF
16	medium-sized	NA	TRBV28	TRBJ2-1	TGTGCCAGCAGTTCCTCCGGGACGGTGCCCTACAATGAGCAGTTCTTC	CASSSSGTVPYNEQFF
12	medium-sized	NA	TRBV7-2	TRBJ2-1	TGTGCCAGCAGCTCGCAACGTTATGAGCAGTTCTTC	CASSSQRYEQFF
15	medium-sized	TRBD1	TRBV12-3/TRBV12-4	TRBJ2-7	TGTGCCAGCAGAGGGACAGGGGTCACAGCCTACGAGCAGTACTTC	CASRGTGVTAYEQYF
13	medium-sized	NA	TRBV20-1	TRBJ1-1	TGCAGTGCTCGGTGGGGCCAGAACACTGAAGCTTTCTTT	CSARWGQNTEAFF
13	many	NA	TRBV7-2	TRBJ1-1	TGTGCCAGCAGCTACCGACAGAACACTGAAGCTTTCTTT	CASSYRQNTEAFF
14	NA	NA	TRBV20-1	TRBJ1-1	TGCAGTGTTCCCACCGGGGCTCGTGGGACTGAAGCTTTCTTT	CSVPTGARGTEAFF